Below, 22 T cell receptor beta chains from the same sample are listed, as sequenced in a study of blood T cell repertoires in COVID-19. Here immunoSEQ multiplex PCR was the method, and the copy in TCRdb shows in-frame clones only, minus some. The table lists 90,000 or so clones, around 75% of them singletons. The sequenced sample consisted of peripheral blood. These receptors were obtained from a human donor in a cohort sampled during active COVID-19.

In this sample, this clone turned up a few times. This chain connects TRBV11-3 to TRBJ2-1, with a weak D call TRBD1 (6 bases). Trimming removed 5 bases at V and 2 bases at J, with 13 bases between. The V gene's germline CDR1 is SGHNT and CDR2 YENEEA. CDR3 length equals 15 residues. In nucleotides, the CDR3 is TGTGCCAGCAGCCCACTAGACAGGACCTACAATGAGCAGTTCTTC. Its protein is CASSPLDRTYNEQFF.

V is TRBV6-6 and J is TRBJ2-2, with D maybe TRBD1 (5 bases). Deletions cut 8 bases from V and 7 bases from J, with 14 bases between. This CDR3 is 13 amino acids long. CDR1 and CDR2 (germline): MNHNY, SVGAGI (reference sequence). In DNA form, the CDR3 reads TGTGCCAGCGGGGCGGAGCTTATCGGGGAGCTGTTTTTT. It yields the protein CASGAELIGELFF.

This sequence joins TRBV27 and TRBJ2-7, with a tentative D call TRBD1 (6 bases). The CDR3 contains 15 residues. The V gene lost 5 bases and the J gene lost 0 bases, with 14 bases spanning the gap. The germline V gene encodes CDR1 MNHEY and CDR2 SMNVEV (reference sequence). CDR3 sequence (DNA): TGTGCCAGCAGTCCAAGACAGGAAAGCTCCTACGAGCAGTACTTC. Translating gives CASSPRQESSYEQYF.

V gene TRBV7-9 combines with J gene TRBJ1-1, with 7 bases identical to TRBD1. The CDR3 totals 13 residues. The V gene's germline CDR1 is SEHNR and CDR2 FQNEAQ (reference sequence). V shed 5 bases, J shed 10 bases, and the junction held 10 bases outside the gene matches. The CDR3 loop reads CASSAGTERGAFF. The CDR3 DNA reads TGTGCCAGCAGCGCAGGGACAGAGAGAGGAGCTTTCTTT. The variable domain in full, with the rest retrieved from reference TRBV7-9 and TRBJ1-1, is DTGVSQNPRHKITKRGQNVTFRCDPISEHNRLYWYRQTLGQGPEFLTYFQNEAQLEKSRLLSDRFSAERPKGSFSTLEIQRTEQGDSAMYLCASSAGTERGAFFGQGTRLTVV.

V gene TRBV27 combines with J gene TRBJ2-3, with D tentatively TRBD2 (12 bases). The V end lost 6 bases, the J end lost 3 bases, and 37 bases lay between the germline ends. The CDR3 is 22 residues long. Germline-derived CDR1 and CDR2 are MNHEY and SMNVEV (reference sequence). The CDR3 coding sequence is TGTGCCAGCAGAGTCGACCGGGACAGGGGGACTAGCGGGTTCTTCGGGACAGATACGCAGTATTTT. Protein: CASRVDRDRGTSGFFGTDTQYF.

The chain joins TRBV4-3 to TRBJ2-2; TRBD2 matches at 9 bases. V trimming: 4 bases; J trimming: 5 bases; junction bases outside the gene matches: 8. From germline, CDR1 is LGHNA and CDR2 YSLEER. The CDR3 is 16 residues long. CDR3: CASSLISGGGTGELFF. CDR3 nucleotides: TGCGCCAGCAGCCTCATTAGCGGGGGCGGGACCGGGGAGCTGTTTTTT.

J is TRBJ2-7 and V is TRBV11-1; TRBD2 matches 8 bases. The CDR3 has 15 amino acids. CDR1 and CDR2 from the germline V gene are SGHAT and FQDESV (reference sequence). The junction had 4 bases not matched to a gene; V was cut back by 0 bases and J by 3 bases. CDR3 in amino acids: CASSLAGTSFYEQYF. For the CDR3, the DNA is TGTGCCAGCAGCTTAGCCGGGACTAGTTTCTACGAGCAGTACTTC.

The chain has TRBV18 and TRBJ1-1; tentatively, D is TRBD1 (5 bases). The germline V gene encodes CDR1 KGHSH and CDR2 LQKENI. The CDR3 is made up of 14 amino acids. Trimming left V 2 bases short and J 4 bases short, with 11 bases between. For the CDR3, the DNA is TGTGCCAGCTCACCAAGCAGGGTCAGCACTGAAGCTTTCTTT. It encodes CASSPSRVSTEAFF. Using reference TRBV18 and TRBJ1-1 for the parts outside the CDR3, the full variable domain is NAGVMQNPRHLVRRRGQEARLRCSPMKGHSHVYWYRQLPEEGLKFMVYLQKENIIDESGMPKERFSAEFPKEGPSILRIQQVVRGDSAAYFCASSPSRVSTEAFFGQGTRLTVV.

The V and J genes are TRBV7-9 and TRBJ2-1; a weak D match, TRBD2 (6 bases). The V and J ends lost 5 bases and 10 bases respectively, with 18 bases between them. Germline CDR1 and CDR2: SEHNR and FQNEAQ (reference sequence). This CDR3 is built from 14 residues. The CDR3 loop reads CASSPDYQAWEQFF. The CDR3 DNA follows: TGTGCCAGCAGCCCGGACTACCAAGCGTGGGAGCAGTTCTTC.

This sequence joins TRBV3-1 (or the pseudogene TRBV3-2) and TRBJ1-6; D might be TRBD1 (6 bases). From germline, CDR1 is LGHDT and CDR2 YNNKEL (reference sequence). V lost 4 bases to trimming and J lost 10 bases, with 11 bases between them. The CDR3 is 13 residues long. The CDR3 coding sequence is TGTGCCAGCAGCCGATCAGGGGAATCACCCCTCCACTTT. Residues: CASSRSGESPLHF.

V gene TRBV4-3 combines with J gene TRBJ2-2; D may be TRBD2 (6 bases). The CDR3 has 16 residues. Germline V gene lookup returns CDR1 LGHNA and CDR2 YSLEER. Trimming cost V 4 bases and J 1 base, with 13 bases left between them. CDR3 bases: TGCGCCAGCAGCCGGGACTGGGGAGGGAACACCGGGGAGCTGTTTTTT. It yields the protein CASSRDWGGNTGELFF.

J is TRBJ1-1 and V is TRBV5-4, with D unresolved. The CDR3 is 17 residues long. V gave up 0 bases and J gave up 0 bases, with 15 bases separating them. Looked up from germline, CDR1 is SGHNT and CDR2 is YYREEE (reference sequence). The CDR3 loop reads CASSLGVGRRMNTEAFF. CDR3 nucleotide sequence: TGTGCCAGCAGCTTGGGGGTGGGCAGAAGAATGAACACTGAAGCTTTCTTT.

This clone was detected only a few times. V usage is TRBV24-1 and J usage is TRBJ2-3; 8 bases match TRBD2. Trimming took 1 base from V and 2 from J; bases not matched to a gene: 4. Germline values: CDR1 KGHDR, CDR2 SFDVKD. There are 16 residues in the CDR3. The CDR3: CATSDLAGAVTDTQYF. CDR3 coding DNA: TGTGCCACCAGTGATTTAGCGGGAGCGGTCACAGATACGCAGTATTTT.

V and J are TRBV19 and TRBJ2-3, with D unclear. This CDR3 has 16 amino acids. V lost 1 base and J 4 bases, leaving 15 bases between the germline ends. The V gene's germline CDR1 is LNHDA and CDR2 SQIVND (reference sequence). CDR3 bases: TGTGCCAGTAGTATAGGGGCTTTTGGCGTGGCAGATACGCAGTATTTT. Protein: CASSIGAFGVADTQYF.

The rearrangement uses TRBV11-3 and TRBJ2-2; TRBD1 matches at 9 bases. V dropped 5 bases and J dropped 1; count of bases not matched to a gene: 8. The CDR3 is made up of 17 amino acids. Per the germline V gene, CDR1 is SGHNT and CDR2 is YENEEA. This chain's CDR3 is CASSHVTGGRNTGELFF. The CDR3 DNA reads as TGTGCCAGCAGCCATGTAACAGGGGGCCGGAACACCGGGGAGCTGTTTTTT.

This clone showed up just once. The chain recombines TRBV27 with TRBJ2-1; TRBD2 agrees at 16 bases. CDR1 MNHEY and CDR2 SMNVEV come from the germline V gene (reference sequence). The V and J ends lost 6 bases and 2 bases, in that order; junction bases with no gene match: 10. The CDR3 is made up of 19 amino acids. CDR3 sequence reads: CASRTLGTSGRGTYNEQFF. In DNA, the CDR3 is TGTGCCAGCAGGACATTGGGGACTAGCGGGAGGGGGACCTACAATGAGCAGTTCTTC.

The chain couples TRBV7-8 to TRBJ2-5; D possibly corresponds to TRBD1 (6 bases). Trimming pared 5 bases from V and 5 bases from J, leaving 18 bases between. This CDR3 contains 15 residues. The V gene's germline CDR1 is SGHVS and CDR2 FQNEAQ. The CDR3 spells CASSGSNRDMETQYF. The CDR3 nucleotides are TGTGCCAGCAGCGGAAGTAACCGGGACATGGAGACCCAGTACTTC.

This chain joins TRBV19 and TRBJ2-6; TRBD2 matches at 11 bases. The CDR3 has 18 amino acids. V was clipped by 6 bases and J by 2 bases; unmatched bases: 9. Germline V lookup: CDR1 LNHDA, CDR2 SQIVND (reference sequence). The CDR3 nucleotides read TGTGCCAGTAGCCGAACTAGCGGGAGTACAGCTGGGGCCAACGTCCTGACTTTC. Translating it yields CASSRTSGSTAGANVLTF.

This clone was seen once. The rearrangement joins TRBV28 to TRBJ1-6; TRBD1 matches 7 bases. Germline values: CDR1 MDHEN, CDR2 SYDVKM. CDR3 size: 13 residues. The J segment lost 4 bases and the V segment lost 11 bases, leaving 5 bases of the junction unmatched. CDR3 protein: CAGGTDYNSPLHF. CDR3 nucleotide sequence: TGTGCCGGCGGGACAGATTATAATTCACCCCTCCACTTT.

V usage is TRBV19 and J usage is TRBJ2-5; 7 nucleotides align to TRBD2. The V segment lost 4 bases and the J segment 5 bases; nucleotides outside the gene matches: 13. The germline CDR1 and CDR2 sequences are LNHDA and SQIVND (reference sequence). The CDR3 sequence is 16 residues long. The CDR3 coding sequence is TGTGCCAGTAGTACCCTACTCGGGGGGTTTGGGGAGACCCAGTACTTC. It yields the protein CASSTLLGGFGETQYF.

The chain links TRBV4-1 to TRBJ2-7; D may be TRBD2 (6 bases). Germline V CDR1 and CDR2: MGHRA, YSYEKL. This CDR3 contains 17 residues. The V gene lost 1 base and the J gene lost 2 bases, with 18 bases spanning the gap. The CDR3 spells CASSQAQLAGPTYEQYF. The CDR3 DNA follows: TGCGCCAGCAGCCAAGCCCAGTTGGCGGGACCAACCTACGAGCAGTACTTC.

This clone showed up just once. The rearrangement uses TRBV9 and TRBJ2-5; D might be TRBD2 (6 bases). The V gene lost 6 bases and the J gene lost 2 bases, with 11 bases spanning the gap. This CDR3 comprises 13 residues. Per germline, CDR1 SGDLS and CDR2 YYNGEE. DNA of the CDR3: TGTGCCAGCACCACGGGGACTCAAGAGACCCAGTACTTC. Translation gives CASTTGTQETQYF.